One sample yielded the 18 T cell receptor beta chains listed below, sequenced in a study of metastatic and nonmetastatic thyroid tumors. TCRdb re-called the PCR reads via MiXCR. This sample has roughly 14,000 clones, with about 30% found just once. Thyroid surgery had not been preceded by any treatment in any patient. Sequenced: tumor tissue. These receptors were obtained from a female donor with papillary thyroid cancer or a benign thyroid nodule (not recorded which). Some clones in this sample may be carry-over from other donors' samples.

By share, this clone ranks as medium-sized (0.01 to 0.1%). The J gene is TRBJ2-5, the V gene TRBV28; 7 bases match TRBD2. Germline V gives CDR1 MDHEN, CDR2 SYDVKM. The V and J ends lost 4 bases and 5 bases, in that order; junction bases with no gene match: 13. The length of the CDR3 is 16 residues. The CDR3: CASSSEREGLRETQYF. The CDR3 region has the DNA TGTGCCAGCAGTTCCGAGCGGGAAGGGTTGAGGGAGACCCAGTACTTC.

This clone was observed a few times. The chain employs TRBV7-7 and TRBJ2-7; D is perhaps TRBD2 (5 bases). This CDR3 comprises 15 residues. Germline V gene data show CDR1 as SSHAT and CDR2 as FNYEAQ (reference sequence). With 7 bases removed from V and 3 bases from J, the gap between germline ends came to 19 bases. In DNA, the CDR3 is TGTGCCAGCATCCTGGGAGCCGGATACCACTACGAGCAGTACTTC. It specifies CASILGAGYHYEQYF.

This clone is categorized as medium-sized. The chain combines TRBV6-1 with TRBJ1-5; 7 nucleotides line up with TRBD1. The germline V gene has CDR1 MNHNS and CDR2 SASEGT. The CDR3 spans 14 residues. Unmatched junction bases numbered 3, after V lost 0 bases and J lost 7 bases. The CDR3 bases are TGTGCCAGCAGTGAAGCGGGAGGGGGCCAGCCCCAGCATTTT. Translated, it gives CASSEAGGGQPQHF.

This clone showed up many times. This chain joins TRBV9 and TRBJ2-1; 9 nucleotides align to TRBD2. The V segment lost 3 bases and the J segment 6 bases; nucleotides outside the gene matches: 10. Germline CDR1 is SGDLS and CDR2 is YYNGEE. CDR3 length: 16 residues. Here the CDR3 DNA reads TGTGCCAGCAGCGCGCGGGAGGGACGGCTGAGCAATGAGCAGTTCTTC. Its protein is CASSAREGRLSNEQFF.

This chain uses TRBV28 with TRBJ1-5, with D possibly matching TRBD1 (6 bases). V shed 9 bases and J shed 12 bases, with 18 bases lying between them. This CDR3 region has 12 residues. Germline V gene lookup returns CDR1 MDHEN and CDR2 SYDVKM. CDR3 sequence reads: CASHTDRSGQHF. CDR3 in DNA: TGTGCCAGTCACACTGACAGGTCCGGCCAGCATTTT.

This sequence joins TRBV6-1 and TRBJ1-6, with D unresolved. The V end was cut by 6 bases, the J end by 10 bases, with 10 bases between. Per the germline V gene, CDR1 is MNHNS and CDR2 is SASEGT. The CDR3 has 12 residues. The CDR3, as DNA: TGTGCCAGCAGGAACAATGCGTCACCCCTCCACTTT. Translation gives CASRNNASPLHF.

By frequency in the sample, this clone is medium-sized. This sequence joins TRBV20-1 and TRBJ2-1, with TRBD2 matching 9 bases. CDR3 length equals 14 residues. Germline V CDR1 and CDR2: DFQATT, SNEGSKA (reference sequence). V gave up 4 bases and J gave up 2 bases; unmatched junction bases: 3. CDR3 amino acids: CSAMTSGAYNEQFF. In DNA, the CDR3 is TGCAGTGCTATGACTAGCGGAGCCTACAATGAGCAGTTCTTC.

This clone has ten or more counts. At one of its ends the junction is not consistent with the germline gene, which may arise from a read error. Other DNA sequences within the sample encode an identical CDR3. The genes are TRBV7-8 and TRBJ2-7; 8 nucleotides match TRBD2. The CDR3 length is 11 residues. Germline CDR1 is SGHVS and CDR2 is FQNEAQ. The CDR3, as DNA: TGTGCCGGCAGCGATAGCGGGATGGTGTACTTC. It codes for CAGSDSGMVYF.

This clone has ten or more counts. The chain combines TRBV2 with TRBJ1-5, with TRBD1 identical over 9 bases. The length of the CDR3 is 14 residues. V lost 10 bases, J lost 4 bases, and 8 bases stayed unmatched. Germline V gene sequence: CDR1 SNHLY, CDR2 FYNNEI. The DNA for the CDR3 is TGTGCCACCAACCCGGACAGGGGTAATCAGCCCCAGCATTTT. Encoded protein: CATNPDRGNQPQHF. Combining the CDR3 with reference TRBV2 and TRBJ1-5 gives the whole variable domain EPEVTQTPSHQVTQMGQEVILRCVPISNHLYFYWYRQILGQKVEFLVSFYNNEISEKSEIFDDQFSVERPDGSNFTLKIRSTKLEDSAMYFCATNPDRGNQPQHFGDGTRLSIL.

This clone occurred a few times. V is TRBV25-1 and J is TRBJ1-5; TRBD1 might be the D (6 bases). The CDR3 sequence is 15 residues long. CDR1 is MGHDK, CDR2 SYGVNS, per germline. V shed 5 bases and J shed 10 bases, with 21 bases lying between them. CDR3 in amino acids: CASSPSSGQTVPQHF. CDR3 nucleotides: TGTGCCAGCAGTCCCTCTAGCGGACAGACCGTCCCCCAGCATTTT.

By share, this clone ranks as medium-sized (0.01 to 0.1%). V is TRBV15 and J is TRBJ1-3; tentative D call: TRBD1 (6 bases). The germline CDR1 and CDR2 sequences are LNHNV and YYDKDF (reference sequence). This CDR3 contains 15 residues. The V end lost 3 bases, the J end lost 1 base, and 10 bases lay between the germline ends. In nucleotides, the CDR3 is TGTGCCACCAGCAGGATGACAGGTTCTGGAAACACCATATATTTT. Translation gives CATSRMTGSGNTIYF.

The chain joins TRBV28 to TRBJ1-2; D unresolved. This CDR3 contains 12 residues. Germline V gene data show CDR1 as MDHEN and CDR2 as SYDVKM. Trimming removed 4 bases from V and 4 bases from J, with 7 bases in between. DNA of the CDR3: TGTGCCAGCAGTTCCCTGGGCTATGGCTACACCTTC. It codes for CASSSLGYGYTF.

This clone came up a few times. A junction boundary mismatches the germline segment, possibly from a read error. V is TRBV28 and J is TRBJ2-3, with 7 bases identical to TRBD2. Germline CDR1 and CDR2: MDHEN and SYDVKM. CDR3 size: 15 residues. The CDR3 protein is CASSLPRELTDTQYF. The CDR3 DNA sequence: TGTGCCAGCAGTTTACCGCGGGAGCTCACAGATACACAGTATTTT.

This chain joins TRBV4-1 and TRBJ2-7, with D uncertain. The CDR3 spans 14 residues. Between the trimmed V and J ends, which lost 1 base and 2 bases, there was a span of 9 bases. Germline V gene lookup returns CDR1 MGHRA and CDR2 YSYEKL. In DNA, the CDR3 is TGCGCCAGCAGCCAAGGTCTCGACCCCTACGAGCAGTACTTC. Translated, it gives CASSQGLDPYEQYF.

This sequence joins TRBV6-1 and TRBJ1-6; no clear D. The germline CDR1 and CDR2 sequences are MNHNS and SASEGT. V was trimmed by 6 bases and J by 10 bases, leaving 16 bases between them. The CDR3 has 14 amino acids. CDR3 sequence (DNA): TGTGCCAGCAGGGCAGAAGTGGGTCGGTCACCCCTCCACTTT. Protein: CASRAEVGRSPLHF.

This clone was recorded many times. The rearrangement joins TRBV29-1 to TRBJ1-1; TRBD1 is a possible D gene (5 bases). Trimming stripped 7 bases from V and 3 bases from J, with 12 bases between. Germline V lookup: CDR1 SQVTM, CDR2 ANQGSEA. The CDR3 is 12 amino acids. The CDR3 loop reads CSAKDTYTEAFF. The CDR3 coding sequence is TGCAGCGCTAAGGACACCTACACTGAAGCTTTCTTT. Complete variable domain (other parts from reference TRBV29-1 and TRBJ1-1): SAVISQKPSRDICQRGTSLTIQCQVDSQVTMMFWYRQQPGQSLTLIATANQGSEATYESGFVIDKFPISRPNLTFSTLTVSNMSPEDSSIYLCSAKDTYTEAFFGQGTRLTVV.

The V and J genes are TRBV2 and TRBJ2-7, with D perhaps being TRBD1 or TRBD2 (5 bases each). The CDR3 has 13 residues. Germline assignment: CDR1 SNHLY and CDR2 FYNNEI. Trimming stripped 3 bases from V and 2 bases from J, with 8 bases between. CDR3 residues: CASSEEDTYEQYF. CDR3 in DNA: TGTGCCAGCAGTGAGGAGGACACCTACGAGCAGTACTTC.

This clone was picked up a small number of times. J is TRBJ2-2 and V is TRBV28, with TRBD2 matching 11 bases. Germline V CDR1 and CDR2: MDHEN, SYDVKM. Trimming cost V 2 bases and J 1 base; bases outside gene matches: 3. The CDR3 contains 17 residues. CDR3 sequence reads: CASSLMGLAVNTGELFF. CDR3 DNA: TGTGCCAGCAGTTTAATGGGACTAGCGGTGAACACCGGGGAGCTGTTTTTT.